One and the same sample provided the 4 T cell receptor beta chains below, sequenced in a study of beta chain features in type 1 diabetes. General study findings and limits: All four CD4+ subsets of Type 1 diabetes patients contained TCRB CDR3s that were moderately but significantly shorter.

Their cognate antigens are unknown. The authors reverse transcribed all of the isolated RNA, so sequencing captured expressed TCRB transcripts. Clones were sequenced by immunoSEQ multiplex PCR, and TCRdb holds only the in-frame ones, with some missing. In the table there are about 660,000 clones, around 15% of which are singletons. The sample was naive CD4+ T cells from blood. These receptors all stem from a man aged 18 to 35 with type 1 diabetes.

The chain links TRBV23-1 to TRBJ2-2; D may be TRBD1 (6 bases). TRBV23-1 is assigned to the ORF class and has an uncertain function. The length of the CDR3 is 16 residues. Trimming shortened V by 0 bases and J by 0 bases, and 8 bases separated the two germline ends. As DNA, the CDR3 is TGCGCCAGCAGTCAATCGCCAGGGGCGAACACCGGGGAGCTGTTTTTT. Its translation: CASSQSPGANTGELFF.

The genes are TRBV6-5 and TRBJ2-7; D gene uncertain. Germline CDR1 reads MNHEY; CDR2 reads SVGAGI. The CDR3 has 13 amino acids. V lost 2 bases and J 3 bases, leaving 8 bases between the germline ends. In nucleotides, the CDR3 is TGTGCCAGCAGTTACCGACAAGACTACGAGCAGTACTTC. Translation gives CASSYRQDYEQYF.

The chain uses TRBV15 and TRBJ2-2; D call uncertain. Germline V CDR1 and CDR2: LNHNV, YYDKDF (reference sequence). Trimming took off 4 bases at V and 1 base at J, with 10 bases between the two ends. The CDR3 is 15 residues long. The CDR3 region has the DNA TGTGCCACCAGCACTGGCACGGTGAACACCGGGGAGCTGTTTTTT. Protein sequence: CATSTGTVNTGELFF. Looking up the rest from reference TRBV15 and TRBJ2-2 gives the full variable domain: DAMVIQNPRYQVTQFGKPVTLSCSQTLNHNVMYWYQQKSSQAPKLLFHYYDKDFNNEADTPDNFQSRRPNTSFCFLDIRSPGLGDTAMYLCATSTGTVNTGELFFGEGSRLTVL.

V gene TRBV5-1 combines with J gene TRBJ2-3; a weak D match, TRBD1 (5 bases). Germline V CDR1 and CDR2: SGHRS, YFSETQ. The V end was cut by 10 bases, the J end by 1 base, with 13 bases between. The CDR3 has 13 residues. The CDR3 DNA reads TGCGCCTCCAGGGTGTTGGGCACAGATACGCAGTATTTT. Translating gives CASRVLGTDTQYF.